This T cell receptor beta chain was recorded in a study of blood T cell repertoires in COVID-19. As for the study in general: PBMCs, B-cell-depleted T cells, or T cells provided the cDNA or gDNA that made up the material.

Original processing notes: It was from reference gene primer amplification that nucleated cell counts were estimated. Data came from immunoSEQ multiplex PCR; TCRdb stores just in-frame clones and leaves some out. Clone size and the V and J calls come from that table; the DNA yielded D and trimming. Here the sample spans more than 100,000 clones, around 89% being singletons. The germline V gene has CDR1 SQVTM and CDR2 ANQGSEA. The CDR3 is 17 residues long, ends included. This clone was seen only once. The DNA is left out, because the CDR3 cannot be placed on it with certainty; the CDR3 is given as TCRdb lists it.

Input material: peripheral blood. The V gene is TRBV29-1, the J gene TRBJ2-3; the D call of TRBD1 is as the table states it, not checked on the DNA. The receptor comes from a man in his fifties with active or convalescent COVID-19. The CDR3 loop reads CSVVQFTDTQYFGPRYF.